This T cell receptor beta chain was sequenced during a study of T cell repertoires in cytomegalovirus infection. Concerning this clonotype: Its antigen is not identified.

The CDR3 has 15 residues. The V gene's germline CDR1 is MNHEY and CDR2 SMNVEV (reference sequence). Between the trimmed V and J ends, which lost 8 bases and 3 bases, there was a span of 20 bases. TCRdb recomputed calls from the reads with MiXCR, one row per CDR3 protein. This sample has 450,000 to 550,000 distinct CDR3 sequences, with roughly 42% found just once. The clonotype comes from a human donor in good health (CMV status not recorded). Some clones in this sample may be carry-over from other donors' samples. Sample: cultured PBMCs, taken from culture after CMV antigen stimulation. The chain is built from TRBV27 and TRBJ2-7, with D possibly matching TRBD1 (5 bases). In DNA form, the CDR3 reads TGTGCCAGCGGGGCCCCCGGGCAGGGTATCTACGAGCAGTACTTC. Encoded protein: CASGAPGQGIYEQYF.